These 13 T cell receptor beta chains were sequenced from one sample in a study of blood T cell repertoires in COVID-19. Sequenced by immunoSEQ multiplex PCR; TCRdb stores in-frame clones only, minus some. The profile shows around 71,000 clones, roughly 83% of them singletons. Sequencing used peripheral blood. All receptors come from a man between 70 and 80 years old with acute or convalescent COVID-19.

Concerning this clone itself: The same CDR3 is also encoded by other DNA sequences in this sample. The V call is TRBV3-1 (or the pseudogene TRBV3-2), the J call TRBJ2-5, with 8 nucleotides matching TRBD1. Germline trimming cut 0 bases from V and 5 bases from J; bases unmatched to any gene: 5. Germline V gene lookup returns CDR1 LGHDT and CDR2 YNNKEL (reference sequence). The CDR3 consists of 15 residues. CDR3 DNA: TGTGCCAGCAGCCAAGATTCAGGGGGCGGGGAGACCCAGTACTTC. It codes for CASSQDSGGGETQYF.

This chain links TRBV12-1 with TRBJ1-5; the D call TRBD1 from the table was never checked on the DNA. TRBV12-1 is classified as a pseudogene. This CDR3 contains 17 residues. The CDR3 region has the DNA TGTGCCAGCAGCTTTGGCGGCAGGGGGGCTAGCAATCAGCCCCAGCATTTT. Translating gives CASSFGGRGASNQPQHF.

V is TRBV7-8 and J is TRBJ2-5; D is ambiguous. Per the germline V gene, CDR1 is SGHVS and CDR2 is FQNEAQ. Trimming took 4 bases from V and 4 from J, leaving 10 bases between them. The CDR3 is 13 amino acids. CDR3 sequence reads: CASSSTSSETQYF. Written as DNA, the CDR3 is TGTGCCAGCAGCTCGACATCTTCAGAGACCCAGTACTTC.

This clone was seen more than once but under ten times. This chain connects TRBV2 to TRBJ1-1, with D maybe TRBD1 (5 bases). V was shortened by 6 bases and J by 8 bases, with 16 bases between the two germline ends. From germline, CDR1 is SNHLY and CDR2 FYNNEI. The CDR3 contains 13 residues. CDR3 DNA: TGTGCCAGCAGCCCCGAGAGGCAGGGAGAAGCTTTCTTT. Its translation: CASSPERQGEAFF.

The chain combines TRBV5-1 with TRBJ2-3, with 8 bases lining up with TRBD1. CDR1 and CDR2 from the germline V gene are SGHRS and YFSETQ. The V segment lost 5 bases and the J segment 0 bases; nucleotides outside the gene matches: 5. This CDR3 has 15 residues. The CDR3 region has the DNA TGCGCCAGCAGTTACCGGGACAGGAGCACAGATACGCAGTATTTT. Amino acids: CASSYRDRSTDTQYF.

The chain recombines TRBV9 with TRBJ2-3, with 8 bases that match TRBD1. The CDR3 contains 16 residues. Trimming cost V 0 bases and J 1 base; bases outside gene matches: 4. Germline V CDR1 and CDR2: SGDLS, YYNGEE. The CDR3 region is CASSVGAGGGTDTQYF. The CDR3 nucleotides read TGTGCCAGCAGCGTAGGGGCAGGGGGCGGCACAGATACGCAGTATTTT.

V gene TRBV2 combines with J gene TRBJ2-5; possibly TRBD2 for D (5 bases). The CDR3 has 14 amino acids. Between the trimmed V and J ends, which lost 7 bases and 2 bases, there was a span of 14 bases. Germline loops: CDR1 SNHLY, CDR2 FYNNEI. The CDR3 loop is CASTMEVGQETQYF. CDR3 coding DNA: TGTGCCAGCACTATGGAGGTGGGGCAAGAGACCCAGTACTTC.

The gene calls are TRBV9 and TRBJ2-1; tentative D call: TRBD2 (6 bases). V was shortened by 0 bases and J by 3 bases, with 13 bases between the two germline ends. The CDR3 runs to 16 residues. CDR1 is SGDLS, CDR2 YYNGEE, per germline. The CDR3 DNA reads TGTGCCAGCAGCGTAGGATCGGGAGTCTACTACAATGAGCAGTTCTTC. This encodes CASSVGSGVYYNEQFF.

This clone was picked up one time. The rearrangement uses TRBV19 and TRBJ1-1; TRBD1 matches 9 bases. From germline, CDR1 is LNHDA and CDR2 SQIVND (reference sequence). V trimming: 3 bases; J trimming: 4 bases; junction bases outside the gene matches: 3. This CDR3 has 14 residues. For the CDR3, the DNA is TGTGCCAGTAGTATGGGACAGGGATTCACTGAAGCTTTCTTT. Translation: CASSMGQGFTEAFF.

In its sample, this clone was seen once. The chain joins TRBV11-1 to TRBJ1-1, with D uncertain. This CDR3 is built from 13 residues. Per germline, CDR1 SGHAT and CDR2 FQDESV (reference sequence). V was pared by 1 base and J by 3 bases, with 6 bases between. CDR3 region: CASSLERDTEAFF. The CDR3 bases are TGTGCCAGCAGCTTAGAGAGGGACACTGAAGCTTTCTTT.

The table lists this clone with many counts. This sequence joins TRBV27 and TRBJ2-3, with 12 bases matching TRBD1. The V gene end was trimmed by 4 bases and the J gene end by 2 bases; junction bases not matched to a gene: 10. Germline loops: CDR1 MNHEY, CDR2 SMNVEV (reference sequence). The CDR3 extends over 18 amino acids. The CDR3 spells CASSSRPGTGGFTDTQYF. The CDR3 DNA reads TGTGCCAGCAGTTCACGGCCCGGGACAGGGGGCTTCACAGATACGCAGTATTTT.

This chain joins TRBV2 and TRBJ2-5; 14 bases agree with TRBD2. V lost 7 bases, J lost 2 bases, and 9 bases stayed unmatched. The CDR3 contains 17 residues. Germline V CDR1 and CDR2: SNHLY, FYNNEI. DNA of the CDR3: TGTGCCAGCATGCAGGGGACTAGCGGGGGTAGTCAAGAGACCCAGTACTTC. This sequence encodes CASMQGTSGGSQETQYF.

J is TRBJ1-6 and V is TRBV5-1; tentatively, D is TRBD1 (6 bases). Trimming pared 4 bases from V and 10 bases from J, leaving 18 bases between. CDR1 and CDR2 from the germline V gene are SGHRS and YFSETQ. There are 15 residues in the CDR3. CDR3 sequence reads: CASSPGTQVWSPLHF. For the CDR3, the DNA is TGCGCCAGCAGCCCGGGGACACAGGTTTGGTCACCCCTCCACTTT.